This TCR beta chain emerged from a study of control samples from healthy donors and cancer patients. Assay used: immunoSEQ multiplex PCR; TCRdb lists only in-frame clones, some missing. The repertoire holds 350,000 to 450,000 clones, with about nine tenths as singletons. The CDR3 extends over 14 amino acids. Germline V lookup: CDR1 MNHEY, CDR2 SVGAGI. V lost 7 bases, J lost 2 bases, and 5 bases stayed unmatched. The clonotype originates from a man between 40 and 49 years old with head and neck cancer. J is TRBJ2-3 and V is TRBV6-5; 8 bases agree with TRBD2. Sample: PBMCs. The CDR3 region is CASKLAVDTDTQYF. Here the CDR3 DNA reads TGTGCCAGCAAACTAGCGGTCGACACAGATACGCAGTATTTT.